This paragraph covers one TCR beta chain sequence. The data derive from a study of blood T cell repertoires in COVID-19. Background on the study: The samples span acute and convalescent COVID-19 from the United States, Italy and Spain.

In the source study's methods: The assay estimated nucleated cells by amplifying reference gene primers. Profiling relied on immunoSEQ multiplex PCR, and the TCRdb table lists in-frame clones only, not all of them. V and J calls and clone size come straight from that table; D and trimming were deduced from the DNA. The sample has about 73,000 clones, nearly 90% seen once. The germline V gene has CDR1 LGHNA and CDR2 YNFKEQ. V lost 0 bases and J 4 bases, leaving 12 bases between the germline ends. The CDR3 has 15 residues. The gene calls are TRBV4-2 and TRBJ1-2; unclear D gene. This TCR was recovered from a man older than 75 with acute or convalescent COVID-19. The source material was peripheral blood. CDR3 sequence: CASSQDPSQVYGYTF. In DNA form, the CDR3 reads TGTGCCAGCAGCCAAGATCCCTCCCAGGTCTATGGCTACACCTTC.